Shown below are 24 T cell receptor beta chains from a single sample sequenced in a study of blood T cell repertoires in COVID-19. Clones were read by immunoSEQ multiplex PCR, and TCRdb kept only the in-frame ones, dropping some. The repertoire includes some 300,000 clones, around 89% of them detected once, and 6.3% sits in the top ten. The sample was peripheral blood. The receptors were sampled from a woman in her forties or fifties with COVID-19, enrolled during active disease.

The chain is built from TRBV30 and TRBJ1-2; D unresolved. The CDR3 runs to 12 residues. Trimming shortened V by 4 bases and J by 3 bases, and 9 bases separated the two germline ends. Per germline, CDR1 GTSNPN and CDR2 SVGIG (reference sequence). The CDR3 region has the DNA TGTGCCTGGACAGGCCGCCACTATGGCTACACCTTC. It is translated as CAWTGRHYGYTF. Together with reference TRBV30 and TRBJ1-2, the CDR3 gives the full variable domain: SQTIHQWPATLVQPVGSPLSLECTVEGTSNPNLYWYRQAAGRGLQLLFYSVGIGQISSEVPQNLSASRPQDRQFILSSKKLLLSDSGFYLCAWTGRHYGYTFGSGTRLTVV.

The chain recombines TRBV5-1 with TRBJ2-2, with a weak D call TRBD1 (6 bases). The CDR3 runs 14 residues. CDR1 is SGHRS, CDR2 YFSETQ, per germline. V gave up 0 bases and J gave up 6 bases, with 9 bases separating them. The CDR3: CASSLEGGSGELFF. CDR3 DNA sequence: TGCGCCAGCAGCTTGGAAGGGGGTTCCGGGGAGCTGTTTTTT.

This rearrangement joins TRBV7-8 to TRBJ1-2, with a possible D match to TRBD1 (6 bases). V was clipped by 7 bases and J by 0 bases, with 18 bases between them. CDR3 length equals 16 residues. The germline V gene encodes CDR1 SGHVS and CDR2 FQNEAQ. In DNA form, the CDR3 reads TGTGCCAGCACCCCGGGTTGGGGGCCTTCTAACTATGGCTACACCTTC. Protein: CASTPGWGPSNYGYTF.

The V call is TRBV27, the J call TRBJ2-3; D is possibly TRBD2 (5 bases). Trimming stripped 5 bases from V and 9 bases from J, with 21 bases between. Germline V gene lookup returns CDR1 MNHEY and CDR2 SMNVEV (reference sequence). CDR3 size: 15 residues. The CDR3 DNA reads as TGTGCCAGCAGTCCCTCCCCCGAGGGCTCTGGCACGCAGTATTTT. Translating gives CASSPSPEGSGTQYF.

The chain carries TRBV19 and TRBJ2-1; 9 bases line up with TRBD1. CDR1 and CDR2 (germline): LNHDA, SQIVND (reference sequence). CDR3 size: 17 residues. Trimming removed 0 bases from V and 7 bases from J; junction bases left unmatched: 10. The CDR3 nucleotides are TGTGCCAGTAGTATAGACTGGGGACAGGGACCTATTAATGAGCAGTTCTTC. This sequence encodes CASSIDWGQGPINEQFF.

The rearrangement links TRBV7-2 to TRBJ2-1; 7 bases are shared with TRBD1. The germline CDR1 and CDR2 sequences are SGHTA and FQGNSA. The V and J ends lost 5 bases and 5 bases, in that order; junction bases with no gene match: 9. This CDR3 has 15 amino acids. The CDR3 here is CASSINRGSNNEQFF. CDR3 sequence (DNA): TGTGCCAGCAGCATCAACAGGGGAAGTAACAATGAGCAGTTCTTC.

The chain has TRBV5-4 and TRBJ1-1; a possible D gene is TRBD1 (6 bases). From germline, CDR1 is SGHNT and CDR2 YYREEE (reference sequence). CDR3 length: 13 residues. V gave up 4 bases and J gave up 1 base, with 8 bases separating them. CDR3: CASSRDKNTEAFF. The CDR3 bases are TGTGCCAGCAGCCGGGACAAGAACACTGAAGCTTTCTTT. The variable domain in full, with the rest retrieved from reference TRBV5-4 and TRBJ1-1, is ETGVTQSPTHLIKTRGQQVTLRCSSQSGHNTVSWYQQALGQGPQFIFQYYREEENGRGNFPPRFSGLQFPNYSSELNVNALELDDSALYLCASSRDKNTEAFFGQGTRLTVV.

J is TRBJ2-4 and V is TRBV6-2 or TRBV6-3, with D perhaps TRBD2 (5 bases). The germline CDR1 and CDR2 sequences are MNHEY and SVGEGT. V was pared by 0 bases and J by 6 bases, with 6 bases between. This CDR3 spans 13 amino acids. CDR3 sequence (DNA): TGTGCCAGCAGTTACTCGGGGAGAAACATTCAGTACTTC. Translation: CASSYSGRNIQYF.

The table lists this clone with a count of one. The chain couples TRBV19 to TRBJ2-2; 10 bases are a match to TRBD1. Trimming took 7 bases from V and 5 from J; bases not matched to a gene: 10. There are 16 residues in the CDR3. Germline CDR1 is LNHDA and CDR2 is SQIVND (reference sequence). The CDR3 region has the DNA TGTGCCAGTAACATTATTCCGGGACAGGGGACCGGGGAGCTGTTTTTT. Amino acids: CASNIIPGQGTGELFF.

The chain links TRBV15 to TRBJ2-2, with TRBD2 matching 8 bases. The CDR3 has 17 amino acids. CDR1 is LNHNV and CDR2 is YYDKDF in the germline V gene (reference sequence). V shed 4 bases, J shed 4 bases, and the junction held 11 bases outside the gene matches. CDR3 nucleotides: TGTGCCACCAGCAAAGGCGGGAGGACTTCCGGCACCGGGGAGCTGTTTTTT. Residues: CATSKGGRTSGTGELFF.

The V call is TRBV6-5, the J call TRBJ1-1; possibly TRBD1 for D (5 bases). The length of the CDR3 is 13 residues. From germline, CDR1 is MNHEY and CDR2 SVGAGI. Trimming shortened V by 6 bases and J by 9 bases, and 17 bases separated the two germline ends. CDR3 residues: CASSPSTGLKAFF. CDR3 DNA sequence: TGTGCCAGCAGCCCCTCTACAGGATTAAAAGCTTTCTTT.

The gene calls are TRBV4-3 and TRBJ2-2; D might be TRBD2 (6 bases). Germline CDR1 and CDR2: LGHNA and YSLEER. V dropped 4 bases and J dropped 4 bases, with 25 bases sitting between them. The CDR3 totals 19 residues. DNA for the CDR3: TGCGCCAGCAGCCGACGATTTCGGGCTCCCGACGGGGGCACCGGGGAGCTGTTTTTT. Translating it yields CASSRRFRAPDGGTGELFF.

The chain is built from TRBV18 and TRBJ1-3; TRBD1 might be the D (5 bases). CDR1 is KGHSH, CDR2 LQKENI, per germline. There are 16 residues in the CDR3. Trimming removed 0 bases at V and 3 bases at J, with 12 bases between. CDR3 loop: CASSPPSGSVGNTIYF. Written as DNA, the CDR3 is TGTGCCAGCTCACCACCGTCAGGGTCTGTTGGAAACACCATATATTTT.

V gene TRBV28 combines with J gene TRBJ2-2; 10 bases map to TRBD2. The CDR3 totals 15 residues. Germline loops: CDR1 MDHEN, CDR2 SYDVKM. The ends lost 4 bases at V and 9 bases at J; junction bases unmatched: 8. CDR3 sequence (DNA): TGTGCCAGCAGTTCCCAACTAGCGGGACCCCGGGAGCTGTTTTTT. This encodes CASSSQLAGPRELFF.

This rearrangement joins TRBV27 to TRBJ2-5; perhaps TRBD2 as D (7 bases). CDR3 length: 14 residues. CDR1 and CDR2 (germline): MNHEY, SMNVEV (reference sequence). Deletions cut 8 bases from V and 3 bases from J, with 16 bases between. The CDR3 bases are TGTGCCAGCCGGGCGGGGGCGAGTGAAGAGACCCAGTACTTC. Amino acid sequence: CASRAGASEETQYF.

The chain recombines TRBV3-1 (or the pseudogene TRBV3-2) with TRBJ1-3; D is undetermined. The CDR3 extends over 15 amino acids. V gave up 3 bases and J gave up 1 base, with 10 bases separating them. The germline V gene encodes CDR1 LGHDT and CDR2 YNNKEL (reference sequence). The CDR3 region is CASSQVWASGNTIYF. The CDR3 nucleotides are TGTGCCAGCAGCCAGGTGTGGGCTTCTGGAAACACCATATATTTT.

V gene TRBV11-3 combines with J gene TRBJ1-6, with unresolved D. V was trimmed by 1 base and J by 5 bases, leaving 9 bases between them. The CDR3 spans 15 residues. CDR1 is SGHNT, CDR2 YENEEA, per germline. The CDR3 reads CASSLVGTNNSPLHF. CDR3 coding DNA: TGTGCCAGCAGCTTAGTGGGCACCAATAATTCACCCCTCCACTTT.

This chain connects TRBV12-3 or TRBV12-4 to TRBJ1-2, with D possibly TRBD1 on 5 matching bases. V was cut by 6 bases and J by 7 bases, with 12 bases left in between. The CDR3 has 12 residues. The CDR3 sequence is CASSPGEGGYTF. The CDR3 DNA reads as TGTGCCAGCAGCCCGGGGGAGGGTGGCTACACCTTC.

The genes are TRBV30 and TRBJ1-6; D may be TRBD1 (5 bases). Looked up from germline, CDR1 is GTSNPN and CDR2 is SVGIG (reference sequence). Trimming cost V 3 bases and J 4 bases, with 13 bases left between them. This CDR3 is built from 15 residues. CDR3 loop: CAWRRQSQYNSPLHF. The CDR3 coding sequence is TGTGCCTGGAGACGACAGAGCCAGTATAATTCACCCCTCCACTTT. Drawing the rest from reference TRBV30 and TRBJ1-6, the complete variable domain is SQTIHQWPATLVQPVGSPLSLECTVEGTSNPNLYWYRQAAGRGLQLLFYSVGIGQISSEVPQNLSASRPQDRQFILSSKKLLLSDSGFYLCAWRRQSQYNSPLHFGNGTRLTVT.

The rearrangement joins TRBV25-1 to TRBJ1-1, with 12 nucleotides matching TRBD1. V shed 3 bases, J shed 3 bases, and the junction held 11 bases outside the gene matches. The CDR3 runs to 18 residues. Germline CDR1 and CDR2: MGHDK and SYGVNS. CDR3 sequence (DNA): TGTGCCAGCAGTGACCCCGGGACAGGGGGCTTTAGTGACACTGAAGCTTTCTTT. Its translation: CASSDPGTGGFSDTEAFF.

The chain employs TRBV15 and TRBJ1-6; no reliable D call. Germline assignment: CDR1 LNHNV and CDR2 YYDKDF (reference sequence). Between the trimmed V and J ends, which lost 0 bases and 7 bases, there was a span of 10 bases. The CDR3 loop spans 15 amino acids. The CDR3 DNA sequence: TGTGCCACCAGCAGAGAGCGCCAATCCAATTCACCCCTCCACTTT. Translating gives CATSRERQSNSPLHF. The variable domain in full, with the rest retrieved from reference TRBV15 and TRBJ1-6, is DAMVIQNPRYQVTQFGKPVTLSCSQTLNHNVMYWYQQKSSQAPKLLFHYYDKDFNNEADTPDNFQSRRPNTSFCFLDIRSPGLGDTAMYLCATSRERQSNSPLHFGNGTRLTVT.

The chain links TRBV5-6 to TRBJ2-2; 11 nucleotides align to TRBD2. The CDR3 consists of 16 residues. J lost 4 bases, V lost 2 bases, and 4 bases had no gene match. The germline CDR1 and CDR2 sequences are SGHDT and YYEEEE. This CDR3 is CASSFSTSGVTGELFF. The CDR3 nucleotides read TGTGCCAGCAGCTTCTCGACTAGCGGGGTCACCGGGGAGCTGTTTTTT.

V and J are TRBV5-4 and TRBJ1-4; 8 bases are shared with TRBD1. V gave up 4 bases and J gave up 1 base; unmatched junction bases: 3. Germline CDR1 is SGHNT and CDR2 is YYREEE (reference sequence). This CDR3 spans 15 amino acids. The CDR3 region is CASSATGGTNEKLFF. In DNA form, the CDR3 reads TGTGCCAGCAGCGCTACAGGGGGAACTAATGAAAAACTGTTTTTT.

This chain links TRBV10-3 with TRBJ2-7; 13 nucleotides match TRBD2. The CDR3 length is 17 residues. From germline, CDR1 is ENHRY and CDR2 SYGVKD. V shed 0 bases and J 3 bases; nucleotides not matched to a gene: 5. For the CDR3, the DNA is TGTGCCATCAGTGAGTCCTGGACTAGCGGGAGAATCTACGAGCAGTACTTC. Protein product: CAISESWTSGRIYEQYF.